This T cell receptor beta chain was identified in a study of T cells after yellow fever vaccination. Study-wide context: Researchers used SMART-Seq v4 Ultra Low Input to prepare fractions that had low cell numbers.

TCRdb reanalysed the 5' RACE reads using MiXCR and keeps one entry per CDR3 protein. The sample records approximately 120,000 distinct CDR3 sequences, about 7% being singletons. Only a few counts were recorded for this clonotype. The clonotype comes from a young man who received the YFV17D yellow fever vaccine. Here the sequenced sample was CD4+ T cells sorted from PBMCs, taken 10 to 11 days after the first yellow fever vaccination.

The CDR3: CAINTGGAYGYTF. In DNA form, the CDR3 reads TGTGCCATCAACACCGGGGGAGCCTATGGCTACACCTTC. This chain uses TRBV7-2 with TRBJ1-2; weak D call: TRBD1 (5 bases). This CDR3 has 13 amino acids. V lost 10 bases and J lost 4, with 16 bases in between. The V gene's germline CDR1 is SGHTA and CDR2 FQGNSA.